The rows below give T cell receptor beta chains drawn from one sample of a study of blood T cells in healthy people across ages. TCRdb recomputed calls from the 5' RACE reads with MiXCR, one row per CDR3 protein. Here the sample spans 850,000 to 1,300,000 distinct CDR3 sequences, 40% to 55% being singletons. The sample taken for sequencing was blood. The receptors were sampled from a woman aged 55-70 years in good health. The CDR3 runs from the conserved cysteine through the conserved F or W. The D gene is left open where the match is weak. Clone size, where shown, is once, few, many, or a class for clones that have expanded.

j_call,clone_size,v_call,d_call,cdr3_length,cdr3_aa,cdr3_nt
TRBJ2-2,-,TRBV11-1,-,15,CASSSRESRHGELFF,TGTGCCAGCAGCTCCAGGGAGTCGCGGCACGGGGAGCTGTTTTTT
TRBJ2-6,-,TRBV27,-,16,CASSTPGNSGANVLTF,TGTGCCAGCAGTACACCCGGGAACTCTGGGGCCAACGTCCTGACTTTC
TRBJ1-4,-,TRBV20-1,TRBD1,15,CSARETGTGNEKLFF,TGCAGTGCTAGAGAAACCGGGACAGGGAATGAAAAACTGTTTTTT
TRBJ1-2,-,TRBV12-3/TRBV12-4,TRBD1,14,CACRTTGLGYGYTF,TGTGCCTGCAGGACGACAGGGCTAGGGTATGGCTACACCTTC
TRBJ2-1,-,TRBV27,TRBD2,17,CASSPRLAGGLGNEQFF,TGTGCCAGCAGTCCCCGACTAGCGGGAGGCCTGGGCAATGAGCAGTTCTTC
TRBJ2-7,few,TRBV20-1,TRBD2,16,CSAQPEAGGISYEQYF,TGCAGTGCTCAACCCGAGGCGGGAGGAATCAGCTACGAGCAGTACTTC
TRBJ2-5,few,TRBV4-1,-,15,CASSQGTTGRETQYF,TGCGCCAGCAGCCAAGGGACAACAGGGAGAGAGACCCAGTACTTC
TRBJ2-1,-,TRBV3-1,TRBD2,13,CASVGTSGDRQFF,TGTGCCAGCGTAGGGACTAGCGGGGATAGGCAGTTCTTC
TRBJ2-7,few,TRBV13,TRBD2,18,CASSPRGSGLAGVNEQYF,TGTGCCAGCAGCCCCCGGGGGAGTGGGCTAGCGGGAGTCAATGAGCAGTACTTC
TRBJ2-5,-,TRBV7-9,-,15,CASSLDKRRVETQYF,TGTGCCAGCAGCTTAGACAAGAGAAGGGTAGAGACCCAGTACTTC
TRBJ2-1,-,TRBV20-1,TRBD2,14,CSAQLAGSYNEQFF,TGCAGTGCTCAACTAGCGGGCTCCTACAATGAGCAGTTCTTC
TRBJ2-1,-,TRBV20-1,TRBD2,16,CSARDVLAGVVDEQFF,TGCAGTGCTAGAGATGTGCTAGCGGGAGTAGTAGATGAGCAGTTCTTC
TRBJ2-5,few,TRBV6-1,-,13,CASSGTWKETQYF,TGTGCCAGCAGTGGGACCTGGAAAGAGACCCAGTACTTC
TRBJ2-7,-,TRBV12-3/TRBV12-4,TRBD1,15,CASSLNQGGWNEQYF,TGTGCCAGCAGTTTGAATCAAGGGGGCTGGAACGAGCAGTACTTC
TRBJ2-7,-,TRBV6-1,TRBD2,15,CASSNTGTKHWSQYF,TGTGCCAGCAGTAACACCGGGACTAAACATTGGTCCCAGTACTTC
TRBJ1-1,-,TRBV25-1,-,13,CASEDGGDTEAFF,TGTGCCAGCGAGGACGGAGGGGACACTGAAGCTTTCTTT
TRBJ2-1,few,TRBV12-3/TRBV12-4,-,13,CASSSPSYNEQFF,TGTGCCAGCAGTTCCCCTTCCTACAATGAGCAGTTCTTC
TRBJ2-3,-,TRBV27,TRBD2,20,CASSLWGNKLAGDGTDTQYF,TGTGCCAGCAGTTTATGGGGCAATAAACTAGCGGGAGATGGGACAGATACGCAGTATTTT
TRBJ1-5,-,TRBV9,TRBD1,14,CASSAGQGSQPQHF,TGTGCCAGCAGCGCTGGACAGGGATCTCAGCCCCAGCATTTT
TRBJ1-5,-,TRBV12-3/TRBV12-4,TRBD1,14,CASRAGTAFQPQHF,TGTGCCAGCAGAGCCGGGACAGCATTCCAGCCCCAGCATTTT
TRBJ2-3,-,TRBV20-1,-,13,CSANRQTLDTQYF,TGCAGTGCTAACCGACAGACCCTAGATACGCAGTATTTT
TRBJ2-3,-,TRBV18,TRBD2,15,CASSPTSGRTNTQYF,TGTGCCAGCTCACCGACTAGCGGGAGGACGAATACGCAGTATTTT
TRBJ2-1,-,TRBV7-9,TRBD2,16,CASSSWGGGPGDEQFF,TGTGCCAGCAGCTCCTGGGGGGGTGGCCCCGGGGATGAGCAGTTCTTC
TRBJ2-5,-,TRBV29-1,TRBD1,13,CSVEGQGDNEQYF,TGCAGCGTTGAAGGCCAGGGGGACAATGAGCAGTACTTC